This T cell receptor beta chain was captured by sequencing in a study of T cells in Graves' hyperthyroidism and ophthalmopathy. Details on this clonotype: As yet, its antigen is unknown.

Study-level points and caveats: The majority of expanded thyroid clonotypes above 0.001 also appeared in blood. Ophthalmopathy was predicted by the model a median of about 6.5 months ahead of onset.

The CDR3 regions of TCR beta were amplified from RNA transcripts. When the TCR CDR3 underwent first-round RT-PCR, the HTBI primer set was used. Each CDR3 protein is one row after TCRdb ran MiXCR on the multiplex PCR reads. The profile covers around 540,000 distinct CDR3 sequences, with under 60% appearing a single time and 6.5% to 9% taken by the ten largest. An absence of ophthalmopathy progression within 18 months meant stable Graves' hyperthyroidism. Lactation, pregnancy, other autoimmune disease or uncontrolled infection excluded patients. This CDR3 comprises 15 residues. V lost 0 bases to trimming and J lost 5 bases; unmatched junction nucleotides: 3. Germline CDR1 reads SGHRS; CDR2 reads YFSETQ.

The clonotype comes from a woman between 18 and 29 years old with Graves' hyperthyroidism. V and J are TRBV5-1 and TRBJ2-7; 12 positions agree with TRBD2. Sequencing used peripheral blood or thyroid tissue (not recorded which). Here the CDR3 reads CASSLGTSGIHEQYF. The CDR3 DNA follows: TGCGCCAGCAGCTTGGGGACTAGCGGGATCCACGAGCAGTACTTC.